One and the same sample provided the 21 T cell receptor beta chains below, sequenced in a study of circulating CD8 cells and anti-PD-1 response in melanoma. Live CD3+CD8+TCRalphabeta+ cells were sorted into four subsets by PD-1 and/or TIGIT. Each library started from roughly 15 ng of total RNA using the QIAseq Immune Repertoire TCR panel. MiXCR, applied by TCRdb to the reads, yields one record per CDR3 protein. This table has roughly 410 distinct CDR3 sequences, about 6% appearing once. The material sequenced was CD8+ T cells from PBMCs, taken at baseline or after one month of anti-PD-1 therapy (not recorded which). These receptors were obtained from a human donor with melanoma.

By frequency in the sample, this clonotype is large. This chain connects TRBV25-1 to TRBJ2-7, with TRBD1 matching over 8 bases. The germline V gene encodes CDR1 MGHDK and CDR2 SYGVNS. With 2 bases clipped from V and 5 bases from J, the junction kept 5 bases outside the gene matches. CDR3 length: 14 amino acids. The CDR3 here is CASSETLTGDEQYF. In DNA form, the CDR3 reads TGTGCCAGCAGTGAAACCCTGACAGGGGACGAGCAGTACTTC.

By proportion, this clonotype is medium-sized. The chain joins TRBV10-3 to TRBJ1-4; perhaps TRBD1 as D (5 bases). Germline V gives CDR1 ENHRY, CDR2 SYGVKD. V was pared by 0 bases and J by 3 bases, with 8 bases between. This CDR3 has 15 amino acids. The CDR3, as DNA: TGTGCCATCAGTGAGTCGACAGATTCTAATGAAAAACTGTTTTTT. It translates to CAISESTDSNEKLFF.

In its sample, this clonotype is medium-sized. The V call is TRBV30, the J call TRBJ1-1, with a weak D call TRBD1 (6 bases). V dropped 0 bases and J dropped 4 bases, with 9 bases sitting between them. The CDR3 is 13 amino acids. Germline V lookup: CDR1 GTSNPN, CDR2 SVGIG (reference sequence). For the CDR3, the DNA is TGTGCCTGGAGTGTACAGGGCGCCACTGAAGCTTTCTTT. This codes for CAWSVQGATEAFF.

In its sample, this clonotype ranks as large. The rearrangement links TRBV2 to TRBJ2-3, with a weak D call TRBD1 (5 bases). The V end was cut by 4 bases, the J end by 4 bases, with 15 bases between. The length of the CDR3 is 15 residues. Germline V gene data show CDR1 as SNHLY and CDR2 as FYNNEI. CDR3 coding DNA: TGTGCCAGCAGTGGAGGTTGGGGCGGCGCAGATACGCAGTATTTT. Translating gives CASSGGWGGADTQYF.

By its share, this clonotype is medium-sized. The V and J genes are TRBV25-1 and TRBJ2-2, with TRBD2 as a possible D gene (5 bases). The CDR3 has 15 amino acids. The germline V and J ends were trimmed by 2 bases and 1 base, with 8 bases remaining between them. Germline assignment: CDR1 MGHDK and CDR2 SYGVNS. In DNA, the CDR3 is TGTGCCAGCAGTGAAAACGAGGGGAACACCGGGGAGCTGTTTTTT. Protein sequence: CASSENEGNTGELFF.

This clonotype is categorized as large. The chain employs TRBV18 and TRBJ1-1; D is perhaps TRBD1 (5 bases). Per germline, CDR1 KGHSH and CDR2 LQKENI. Trimming took 3 bases from V and 4 from J, leaving 15 bases between them. The CDR3 totals 15 residues. Here the CDR3 reads CASSPAGYGVTEAFF. The CDR3 DNA is TGTGCCAGCTCACCGGCAGGGTACGGGGTCACTGAAGCTTTCTTT.

This clonotype is large in the sample. The rearrangement links TRBV27 to TRBJ2-7; 10 nucleotides match TRBD1. V lost 6 bases, J lost 1 base, and 6 bases stayed unmatched. This CDR3 contains 15 residues. Germline V gene sequence: CDR1 MNHEY, CDR2 SMNVEV (reference sequence). The CDR3 region is CASRGGTGASYEQYF. In DNA form, the CDR3 reads TGTGCCAGCAGAGGTGGGACAGGGGCTTCCTACGAGCAGTACTTC.

This clonotype is medium-sized (0.01 to 0.1%). V and J are TRBV7-9 and TRBJ2-7; D might be TRBD1 (5 bases). The germline V and J ends were trimmed by 8 bases and 2 bases, with 13 bases remaining between them. CDR3 length: 13 amino acids. The V gene's germline CDR1 is SEHNR and CDR2 FQNEAQ (reference sequence). The CDR3 here is CASLGLGPYEQYF. DNA for the CDR3: TGTGCCAGCTTGGGTTTGGGGCCCTACGAGCAGTACTTC.

A single count supports this clonotype. The chain couples TRBV12-3 or TRBV12-4 to TRBJ2-2; 13 bases are shared with TRBD2. Germline trimming cut 5 bases from V and 7 bases from J; bases unmatched to any gene: 10. The CDR3 loop spans 17 amino acids. CDR3 nucleotides: TGTGCCAGCAGTCCCGCCGGGACTAGCGGGGATTACGGGGAGCTGTTTTTT. Protein: CASSPAGTSGDYGELFF.

This clonotype is deemed large. This rearrangement joins TRBV27 to TRBJ2-3, with D perhaps matching TRBD1 or TRBD2 (6 bases each). V dropped 0 bases and J dropped 2 bases, with 21 bases sitting between them. Looked up from germline, CDR1 is MNHEY and CDR2 is SMNVEV (reference sequence). This CDR3 is 19 amino acids long. CDR3 DNA: TGTGCCAGCAGTTTATCGCCCCCTAGGGTGGGGGGCAACACAGATACGCAGTATTTT. Protein product: CASSLSPPRVGGNTDTQYF.

Judged by abundance, this clonotype is large. The chain employs TRBV19 and TRBJ2-7; D unresolved. The CDR3 spans 15 residues. Germline CDR1 and CDR2: LNHDA and SQIVND (reference sequence). V was clipped by 3 bases and J by 1 base, with 13 bases between them. In DNA, the CDR3 is TGTGCCAGTAGTATCGACGGACGGATTTCCTACGAGCAGTACTTC. This sequence encodes CASSIDGRISYEQYF.

This clonotype is large. V usage is TRBV2 and J usage is TRBJ2-3, with D possibly being TRBD2 (7 bases). V dropped 8 bases and J dropped 1 base, with 13 bases sitting between them. This CDR3 is built from 14 residues. Germline V gives CDR1 SNHLY, CDR2 FYNNEI. The CDR3 loop reads CASEGGRGTDTQYF. The CDR3, as DNA: TGTGCCAGCGAGGGGGGGAGAGGCACAGATACGCAGTATTTT.

By frequency in the sample, this clonotype is large (0.1 to 1%). The DNA of the CDR3 is TGTGCCAGCAGAACCCGACAGGGGGTGATGGGGGAGACCCAGTACTTC. As protein: CASRTRQGVMGETQYF. This chain connects TRBV27 to TRBJ2-5, with TRBD1 identical over 9 bases. The V segment lost 6 bases and the J segment 5 bases; nucleotides outside the gene matches: 13. The germline V gene encodes CDR1 MNHEY and CDR2 SMNVEV (reference sequence). This CDR3 spans 16 amino acids.

By its share, this clonotype is large. This chain joins TRBV6-5 and TRBJ2-7; a possible D gene is TRBD1 (6 bases). Germline values: CDR1 MNHEY, CDR2 SVGAGI. Trimming took off 0 bases at V and 6 bases at J, with 15 bases between the two ends. CDR3 length: 15 amino acids. This chain's CDR3 is CASSYSNSGVGEQYF. CDR3 sequence (DNA): TGTGCCAGCAGTTACTCGAATTCAGGGGTGGGCGAGCAGTACTTC.

Relative to its sample, this clonotype is medium-sized. The chain joins TRBV29-1 to TRBJ2-2; D remains ambiguous. CDR1 is SQVTM, CDR2 ANQGSEA, per germline. The CDR3 sequence is 12 residues long. The ends were cut back, 0 bases at V and 7 bases at J, with 6 bases in the middle. The CDR3 loop reads CSVEESSGELFF. CDR3 nucleotide sequence: TGCAGCGTTGAAGAATCGAGCGGGGAGCTGTTTTTT.

This clonotype counts as large. This rearrangement joins TRBV2 to TRBJ1-4; a possible D gene is TRBD1 (6 bases). V was cut by 6 bases and J by 4 bases, with 12 bases left in between. In germline, CDR1 is SNHLY, CDR2 FYNNEI. The CDR3 loop spans 14 amino acids. The CDR3 DNA follows: TGTGCCAGCAGCGCCGGGGGCGATAATGAAAAACTGTTTTTT. This sequence encodes CASSAGGDNEKLFF.

This clonotype is medium-sized by share. This rearrangement joins TRBV20-1 to TRBJ2-5; weak D call: TRBD1 (5 bases). Germline CDR1 reads DFQATT; CDR2 reads SNEGSKA (reference sequence). The V end was cut by 0 bases, the J end by 5 bases, with 13 bases between. The CDR3 runs 14 residues. The CDR3, as DNA: TGCAGTGCTAGAGATAGACAGACCAGCGAGACCCAGTACTTC. This translates into CSARDRQTSETQYF.

This clonotype was observed a handful of times. A much larger clone is a single base away; this may be a read error. DNA of the CDR3: TGTGCCAGCAGTCACTCCCCCAGTCAGCCCCAGCATTTT. It codes for CASSHSPSQPQHF. J is TRBJ1-5 and V is TRBV6-6; D call uncertain. CDR1 MNHNY and CDR2 SVGAGI come from the germline V gene (reference sequence). The CDR3 is made up of 13 amino acids.

This clonotype is labeled as hyperexpanded (1% or more). V gene TRBV5-4 combines with J gene TRBJ2-3; TRBD2 agrees at 10 bases. Trimming took 0 bases from V and 3 from J; bases not matched to a gene: 7. The CDR3 is 17 amino acids. Germline CDR1 and CDR2: SGHNT and YYREEE (reference sequence). The CDR3 sequence: CASSLGLAGVLTDTQYF. CDR3 bases: TGTGCCAGCAGCTTGGGACTAGCGGGCGTACTAACAGATACGCAGTATTTT.

Relative to its sample, this clonotype is large (0.1 to 1%). The rearrangement joins TRBV25-1 to TRBJ2-1; maybe TRBD2 (7 bases). The V gene lost 3 bases and the J gene lost 4 bases, with 16 bases spanning the gap. This CDR3 has 16 residues. The V gene's germline CDR1 is MGHDK and CDR2 SYGVNS. The CDR3 here is CASSEGGGDKYNEQFF. In DNA, the CDR3 is TGTGCCAGCAGTGAGGGAGGGGGGGATAAGTACAATGAGCAGTTCTTC.

Sample share makes this clonotype medium-sized. V gene TRBV12-3 or TRBV12-4 combines with J gene TRBJ2-7; TRBD1 aligns across 9 bases. V was pared by 6 bases and J by 7 bases, with 10 bases of the junction left unmatched. There are 14 residues in the CDR3. CDR3 bases: TGTGCCAGCAGCTTGACAGGGGGTTGGTGGGAGCAGTACTTC. Residues: CASSLTGGWWEQYF.